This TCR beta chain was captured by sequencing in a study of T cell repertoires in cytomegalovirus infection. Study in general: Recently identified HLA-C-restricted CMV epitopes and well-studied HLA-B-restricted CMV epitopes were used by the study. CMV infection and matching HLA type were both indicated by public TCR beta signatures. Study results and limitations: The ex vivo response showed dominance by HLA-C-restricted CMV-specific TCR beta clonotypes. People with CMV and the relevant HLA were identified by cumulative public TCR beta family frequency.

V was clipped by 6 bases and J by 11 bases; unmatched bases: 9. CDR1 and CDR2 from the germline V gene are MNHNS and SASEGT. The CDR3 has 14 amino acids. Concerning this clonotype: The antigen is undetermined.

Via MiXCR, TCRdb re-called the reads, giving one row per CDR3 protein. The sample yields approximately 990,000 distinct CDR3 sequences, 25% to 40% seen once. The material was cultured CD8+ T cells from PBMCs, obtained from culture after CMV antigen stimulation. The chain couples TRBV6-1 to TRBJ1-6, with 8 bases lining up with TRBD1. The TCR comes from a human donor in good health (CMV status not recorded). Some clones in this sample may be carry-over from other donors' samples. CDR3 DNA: TGTGCCAGCAGCAACGGACAGGGCACCCCACCCCTCCACTTT. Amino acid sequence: CASSNGQGTPPLHF.